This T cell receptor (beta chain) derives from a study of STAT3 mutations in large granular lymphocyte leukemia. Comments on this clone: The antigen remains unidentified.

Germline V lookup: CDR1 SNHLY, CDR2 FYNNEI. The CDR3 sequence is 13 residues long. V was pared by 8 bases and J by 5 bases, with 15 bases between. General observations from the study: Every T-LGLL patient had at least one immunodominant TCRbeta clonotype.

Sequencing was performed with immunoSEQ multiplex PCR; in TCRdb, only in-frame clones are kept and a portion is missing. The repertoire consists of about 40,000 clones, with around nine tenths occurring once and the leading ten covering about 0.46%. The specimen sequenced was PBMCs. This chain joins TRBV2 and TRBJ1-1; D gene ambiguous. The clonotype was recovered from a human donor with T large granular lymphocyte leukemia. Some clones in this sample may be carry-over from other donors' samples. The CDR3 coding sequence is TGTGCCAGCGAGTCGGACTTGGGGACTGAAGCTTTCTTT. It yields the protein CASESDLGTEAFF.